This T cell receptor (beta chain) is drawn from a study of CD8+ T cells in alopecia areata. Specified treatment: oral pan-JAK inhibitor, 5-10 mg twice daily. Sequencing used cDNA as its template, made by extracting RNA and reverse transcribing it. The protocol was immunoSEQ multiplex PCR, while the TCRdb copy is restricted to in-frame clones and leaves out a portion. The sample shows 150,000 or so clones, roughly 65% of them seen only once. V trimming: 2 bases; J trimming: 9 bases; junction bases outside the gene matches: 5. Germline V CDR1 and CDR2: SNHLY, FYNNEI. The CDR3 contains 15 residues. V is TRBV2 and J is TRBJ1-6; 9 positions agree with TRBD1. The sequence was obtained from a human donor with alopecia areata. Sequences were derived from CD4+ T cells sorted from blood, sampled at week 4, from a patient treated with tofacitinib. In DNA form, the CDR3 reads TGTGCCAGCAGTGAAACGACAGGGGGAATTTCACCCCTCCACTTT. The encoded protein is CASSETTGGISPLHF.